Listed below are T cell receptor beta chains from one sample, sequenced in a study of radiation and T cells in renal cell carcinoma. The repertoire was sequenced with immunoSEQ multiplex PCR; TCRdb's copy has only in-frame clones and lacks some. The data contain roughly 130,000 clones, approximately 78% of them singletons. The sequencing here drew on blood, taken from a patient whose treatment included radiotherapy and nephrectomy. The receptors stem from a woman aged 55-70 years with renal cell carcinoma. CDR3s include the opening cysteine and the closing phenylalanine or tryptophan. D genes are given only for firm matches. Size is stated for part of the rows, as once, few or many counts, or as a class when the clone is expanded.

D gene: NA
CDR3 length: 15
J gene: TRBJ1-2
V gene: TRBV9
clone size: NA
CDR3 protein: CASSVTNREWDSYTF
CDR3 DNA: TGTGCCAGCAGCGTGACTAACAGGGAATGGGACAGCTACACCTTC

D gene: NA
CDR3 length: 13
J gene: TRBJ2-1
V gene: TRBV6-6
clone size: NA
CDR3 protein: CASSYSTWNEQFF
CDR3 DNA: TGTGCCAGCAGTTACTCGACGTGGAATGAGCAGTTCTTC

D gene: NA
CDR3 length: 13
J gene: TRBJ2-7
V gene: TRBV5-6
clone size: NA
CDR3 protein: CASSLGRKYEQYF
CDR3 DNA: TGTGCCAGCAGCTTGGGGCGGAAATACGAGCAGTACTTC

D gene: NA
CDR3 length: 15
J gene: TRBJ2-7
V gene: TRBV29-1
clone size: NA
CDR3 protein: CSILPRDSSSYEQYF
CDR3 DNA: TGCAGCATCTTACCGAGGGATTCCAGCTCCTACGAGCAGTACTTC

D gene: NA
CDR3 length: 17
J gene: TRBJ2-7
V gene: TRBV5-5
clone size: few
CDR3 protein: CASSPHDSSTLNYEQYF
CDR3 DNA: TGTGCCAGCAGCCCACATGACTCGTCGACACTTAACTACGAGCAGTACTTC

D gene: NA
CDR3 length: 11
J gene: TRBJ2-7
V gene: TRBV5-6
clone size: NA
CDR3 protein: CASSRNYEQYF
CDR3 DNA: TGTGCCAGCAGCAGAAACTACGAGCAGTACTTC

D gene: TRBD1
CDR3 length: 12
J gene: TRBJ2-7
V gene: TRBV5-1
clone size: NA
CDR3 protein: CASSPDRDEQYF
CDR3 DNA: TGCGCCAGCAGCCCGGACAGGGACGAGCAGTACTTC

D gene: NA
CDR3 length: 15
J gene: TRBJ2-1
V gene: TRBV19
clone size: NA
CDR3 protein: CASSSSGSSYNEQFF
CDR3 DNA: TGTGCCAGTAGTAGTTCCGGGAGCTCCTACAATGAGCAGTTCTTC

D gene: NA
CDR3 length: 15
J gene: TRBJ2-1
V gene: TRBV2
clone size: NA
CDR3 protein: CASKRSVILRDEQFF
CDR3 DNA: TGTGCCAGCAAGAGGTCGGTCATTCTACGAGATGAGCAGTTCTTC

D gene: NA
CDR3 length: 14
J gene: TRBJ1-1
V gene: TRBV18
clone size: medium-sized
CDR3 protein: CASSDNVGNTEAFF
CDR3 DNA: TGTGCCAGCTCAGATAACGTAGGGAACACTGAAGCTTTCTTT

D gene: NA
CDR3 length: 14
J gene: TRBJ2-5
V gene: TRBV27
clone size: NA
CDR3 protein: CASSLFQSGETQYF
CDR3 DNA: TGTGCCAGCAGTTTATTCCAATCGGGGGAGACCCAGTACTTC

D gene: NA
CDR3 length: 15
J gene: TRBJ2-2
V gene: TRBV19
clone size: NA
CDR3 protein: CASSAQTRGTGELFF
CDR3 DNA: TGTGCCAGTAGTGCACAGACTCGAGGCACCGGGGAGCTGTTTTTT

D gene: NA
CDR3 length: 13
J gene: TRBJ2-5
V gene: TRBV9
clone size: NA
CDR3 protein: CASSVALRETQYF
CDR3 DNA: TGTGCCAGCAGCGTAGCTCTGAGGGAGACCCAGTACTTC

D gene: NA
CDR3 length: 14
J gene: TRBJ2-7
V gene: TRBV7-9
clone size: NA
CDR3 protein: CASSLGGRSYEQYF
CDR3 DNA: TGTGCCAGCAGCTTAGGGGGAAGGTCCTACGAGCAGTACTTC

D gene: TRBD2
CDR3 length: 14
J gene: TRBJ2-2
V gene: TRBV29-1
clone size: once
CDR3 protein: CSVDGLAGPGGLFF
CDR3 DNA: TGCAGCGTTGATGGGCTAGCGGGACCGGGGGGGCTGTTTTTT

D gene: NA
CDR3 length: 15
J gene: TRBJ2-1
V gene: TRBV6-5
clone size: NA
CDR3 protein: CASRSGTSPYNEQFF
CDR3 DNA: TGTGCCAGCAGATCCGGGACCTCCCCCTATAATGAGCAGTTCTTC

D gene: NA
CDR3 length: 15
J gene: TRBJ2-3
V gene: TRBV6-6
clone size: NA
CDR3 protein: CASSLRDASTDTQYF
CDR3 DNA: TGTGCCAGCAGTCTCCGGGATGCTAGCACAGATACGCAGTATTTT